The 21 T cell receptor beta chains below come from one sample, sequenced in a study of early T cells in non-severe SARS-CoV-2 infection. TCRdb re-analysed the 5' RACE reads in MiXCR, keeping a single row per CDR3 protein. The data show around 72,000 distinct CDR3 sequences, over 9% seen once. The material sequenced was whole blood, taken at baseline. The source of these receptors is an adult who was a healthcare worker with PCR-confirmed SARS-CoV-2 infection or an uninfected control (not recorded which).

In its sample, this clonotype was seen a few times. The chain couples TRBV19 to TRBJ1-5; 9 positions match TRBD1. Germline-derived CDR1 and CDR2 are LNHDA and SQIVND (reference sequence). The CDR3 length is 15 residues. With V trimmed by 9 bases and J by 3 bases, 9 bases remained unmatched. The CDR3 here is CASVQRTGVNQPQHF. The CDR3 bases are TGTGCCAGCGTGCAACGGACAGGGGTCAATCAGCCCCAGCATTTT.

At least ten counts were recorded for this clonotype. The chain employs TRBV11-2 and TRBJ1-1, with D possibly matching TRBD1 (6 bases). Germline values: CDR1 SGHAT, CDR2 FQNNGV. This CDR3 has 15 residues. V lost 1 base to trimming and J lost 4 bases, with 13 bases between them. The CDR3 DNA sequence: TGTGCCAGCAGCTTAGGTCCCAGGGGTGCCACTGAAGCTTTCTTT. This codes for CASSLGPRGATEAFF. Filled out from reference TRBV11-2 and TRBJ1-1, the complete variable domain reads EAGVAQSPRYKIIEKRQSVAFWCNPISGHATLYWYQQILGQGPKLLIQFQNNGVVDDSQLPKDRFSAERLKGVDSTLKIQPAKLEDSAVYLCASSLGPRGATEAFFGQGTRLTVV.

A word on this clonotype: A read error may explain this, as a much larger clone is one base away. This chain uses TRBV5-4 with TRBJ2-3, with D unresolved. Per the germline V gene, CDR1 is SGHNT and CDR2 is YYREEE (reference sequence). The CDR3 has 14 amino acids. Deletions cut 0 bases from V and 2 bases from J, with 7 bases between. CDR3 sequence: CASSLGGTTDTQYF. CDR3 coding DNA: TGTGCCAGCAGCTTGGGGGGAACCACAGATACGCAGTATTTT. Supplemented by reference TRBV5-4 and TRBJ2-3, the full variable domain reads ETGVTQSPTHLIKTRGQQVTLRCSSQSGHNTVSWYQQALGQGPQFIFQYYREEENGRGNFPPRFSGLQFPNYSSELNVNALELDDSALYLCASSLGGTTDTQYFGPGTRLTVL.

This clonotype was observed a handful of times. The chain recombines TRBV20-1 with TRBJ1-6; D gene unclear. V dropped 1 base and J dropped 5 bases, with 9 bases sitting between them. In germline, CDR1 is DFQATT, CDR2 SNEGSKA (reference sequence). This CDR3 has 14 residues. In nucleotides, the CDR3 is TGCAGTGCTAGAGTAGGGTCGGATAATTCACCCCTCCACTTT. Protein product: CSARVGSDNSPLHF.

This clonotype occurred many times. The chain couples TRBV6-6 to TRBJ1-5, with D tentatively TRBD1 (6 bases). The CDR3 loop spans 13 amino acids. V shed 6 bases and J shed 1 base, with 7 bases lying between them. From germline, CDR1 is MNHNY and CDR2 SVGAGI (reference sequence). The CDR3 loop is CASRGQSNQPQHF. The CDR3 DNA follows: TGTGCCAGCAGAGGACAGAGCAATCAGCCCCAGCATTTT.

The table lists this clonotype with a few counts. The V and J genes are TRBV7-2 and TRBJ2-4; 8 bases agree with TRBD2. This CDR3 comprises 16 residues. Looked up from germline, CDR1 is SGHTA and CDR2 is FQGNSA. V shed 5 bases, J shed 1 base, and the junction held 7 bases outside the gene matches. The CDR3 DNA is TGTGCCAGCAGCACCCACGCGGGGGGTGCCAAAAACATTCAGTACTTC. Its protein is CASSTHAGGAKNIQYF.

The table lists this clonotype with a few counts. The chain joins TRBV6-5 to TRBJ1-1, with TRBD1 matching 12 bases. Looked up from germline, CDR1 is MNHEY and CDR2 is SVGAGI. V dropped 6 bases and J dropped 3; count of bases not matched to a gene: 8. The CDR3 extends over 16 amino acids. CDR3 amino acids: CASRPWGQGADTEAFF. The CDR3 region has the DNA TGTGCCAGCAGACCCTGGGGACAGGGGGCGGACACTGAAGCTTTCTTT.

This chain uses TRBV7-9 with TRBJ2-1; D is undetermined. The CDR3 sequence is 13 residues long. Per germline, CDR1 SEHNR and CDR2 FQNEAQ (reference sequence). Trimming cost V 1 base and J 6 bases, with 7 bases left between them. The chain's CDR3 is CASSLVPTNEQFF. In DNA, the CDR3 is TGTGCCAGCAGCTTAGTCCCCACCAATGAGCAGTTCTTC.

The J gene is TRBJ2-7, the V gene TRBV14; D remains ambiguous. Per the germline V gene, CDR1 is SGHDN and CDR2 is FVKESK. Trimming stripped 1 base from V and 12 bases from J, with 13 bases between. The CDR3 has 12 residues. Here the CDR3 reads CASSQVDPAMYF. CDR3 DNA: TGTGCCAGCAGCCAAGTAGACCCCGCTATGTACTTC.

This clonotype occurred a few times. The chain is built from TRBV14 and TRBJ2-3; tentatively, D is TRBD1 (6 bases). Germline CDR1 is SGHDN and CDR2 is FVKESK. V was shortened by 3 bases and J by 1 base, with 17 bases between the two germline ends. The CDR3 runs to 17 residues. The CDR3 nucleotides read TGTGCCAGCAGCCACCCTACAGGGATTTGGGGCACAGATACGCAGTATTTT. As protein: CASSHPTGIWGTDTQYF.

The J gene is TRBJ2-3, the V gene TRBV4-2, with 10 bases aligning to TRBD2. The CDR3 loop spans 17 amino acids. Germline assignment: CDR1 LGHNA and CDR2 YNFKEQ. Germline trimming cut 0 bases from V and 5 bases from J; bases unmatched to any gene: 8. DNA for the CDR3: TGTGCCAGCAGCCAAGATTTAGCGGGGGGTCAGATAGATACGCAGTATTTT. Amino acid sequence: CASSQDLAGGQIDTQYF.

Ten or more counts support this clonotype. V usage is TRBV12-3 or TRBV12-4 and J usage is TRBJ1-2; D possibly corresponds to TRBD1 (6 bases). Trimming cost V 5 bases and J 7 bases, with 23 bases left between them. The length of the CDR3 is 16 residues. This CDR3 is CASSPSSGGARVGYTF. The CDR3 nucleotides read TGTGCCAGCAGTCCCTCGAGCGGGGGCGCGAGGGTTGGCTACACCTTC.

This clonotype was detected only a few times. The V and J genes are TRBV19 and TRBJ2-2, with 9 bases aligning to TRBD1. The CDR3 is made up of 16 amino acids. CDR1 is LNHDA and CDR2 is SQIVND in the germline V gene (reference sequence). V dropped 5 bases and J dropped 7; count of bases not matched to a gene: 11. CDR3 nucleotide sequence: TGTGCCAGTAGTCCCCGGGACAGGGACCCCAACGGGGAGCTGTTTTTT. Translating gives CASSPRDRDPNGELFF.

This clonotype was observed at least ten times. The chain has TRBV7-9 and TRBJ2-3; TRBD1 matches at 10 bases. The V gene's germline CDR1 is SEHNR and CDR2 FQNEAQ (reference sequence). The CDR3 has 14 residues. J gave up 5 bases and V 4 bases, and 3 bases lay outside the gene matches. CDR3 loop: CASSSGQGVDTQYF. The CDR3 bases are TGTGCCAGCAGCTCTGGACAGGGGGTAGATACGCAGTATTTT.

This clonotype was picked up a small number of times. The CDR3 region has the DNA TGCGCCAGCAGTGAACAGGGGAATTCACCCCTCCACTTT. Amino acids: CASSEQGNSPLHF. The rearrangement links TRBV10-2 to TRBJ1-6, with TRBD1 identical over 7 bases. Per germline, CDR1 WSHSY and CDR2 SAAADI. The CDR3 has 13 amino acids. With 3 bases clipped from V and 7 bases from J, the junction kept 0 bases outside the gene matches.

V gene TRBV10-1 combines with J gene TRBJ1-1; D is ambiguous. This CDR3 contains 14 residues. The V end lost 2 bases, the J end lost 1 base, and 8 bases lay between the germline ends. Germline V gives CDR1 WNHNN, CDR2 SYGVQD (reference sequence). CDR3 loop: CASSEATQNTEAFF. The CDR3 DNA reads TGCGCCAGCAGTGAGGCTACCCAGAACACTGAAGCTTTCTTT.

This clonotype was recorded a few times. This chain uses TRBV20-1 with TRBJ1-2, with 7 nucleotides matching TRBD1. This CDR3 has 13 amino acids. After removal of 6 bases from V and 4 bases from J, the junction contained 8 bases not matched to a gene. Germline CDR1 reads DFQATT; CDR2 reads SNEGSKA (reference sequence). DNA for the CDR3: TGCAGTGCCCCACAGGGGACGGTCTATGGCTACACCTTC. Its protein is CSAPQGTVYGYTF.

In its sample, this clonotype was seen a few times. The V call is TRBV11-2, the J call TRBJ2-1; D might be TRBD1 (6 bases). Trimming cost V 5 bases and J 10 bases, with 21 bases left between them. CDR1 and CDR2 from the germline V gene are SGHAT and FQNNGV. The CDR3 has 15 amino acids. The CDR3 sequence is CASSPHQGTDREQFF. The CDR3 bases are TGTGCCAGCAGCCCCCATCAGGGGACGGACCGGGAGCAGTTCTTC.

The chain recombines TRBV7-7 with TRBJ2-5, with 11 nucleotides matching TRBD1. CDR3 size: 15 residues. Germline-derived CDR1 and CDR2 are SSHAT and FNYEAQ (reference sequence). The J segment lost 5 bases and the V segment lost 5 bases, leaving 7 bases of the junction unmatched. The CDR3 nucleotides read TGTGCCAGCAGCCTTGGACAGGGGGCAAGGGAGACCCAGTACTTC. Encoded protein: CASSLGQGARETQYF.

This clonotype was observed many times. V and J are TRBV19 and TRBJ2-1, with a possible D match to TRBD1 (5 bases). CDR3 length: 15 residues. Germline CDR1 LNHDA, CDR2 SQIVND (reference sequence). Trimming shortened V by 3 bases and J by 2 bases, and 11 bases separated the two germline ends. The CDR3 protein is CASSISGLAYNEQFF. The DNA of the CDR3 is TGTGCCAGTAGTATTTCAGGGCTAGCCTACAATGAGCAGTTCTTC.

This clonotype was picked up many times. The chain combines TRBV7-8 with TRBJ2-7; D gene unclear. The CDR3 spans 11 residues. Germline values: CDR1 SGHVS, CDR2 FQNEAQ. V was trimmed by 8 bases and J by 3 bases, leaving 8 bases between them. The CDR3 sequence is CASVRDYEQYF. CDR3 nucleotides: TGTGCCAGCGTTCGAGACTACGAGCAGTACTTC.